The rows below give T cell receptor beta chains drawn from one sample of a study of T cells expressing NK-cell markers. TCRdb reprocessed the 5' RACE reads and keeps a single row for each CDR3 protein, giving no DNA. The listing contains around 550,000 distinct CDR3 sequences. The sequenced sample consisted of blood T cells: a sorted CD56 or NKG2C T cell subset, CD4+ or CD8+ T cells, or bulk PBMC T cells (not recorded which). Source of these receptors: a man younger than 30 in good health. Both conserved end residues are part of each CDR3.

CASSTAGTAYEQYF	TRBV6-1	TRBJ2-7
CASSQGERATEAFF	TRBV11-2	TRBJ1-1
CASLSAATGGRLGAQHF	TRBV28	TRBJ1-5
CASSLDGNTGELFF	TRBV5-1	TRBJ2-2
CSVPNPTSGRTGELFF	TRBV20-1	TRBJ2-2
CASSLGTSGTSSYNEQFF	TRBV27	TRBJ2-1
CASTPHRNTEAFF	TRBV7-2	TRBJ1-1
CASSSRDRGTDTQYF	TRBV7-9	TRBJ2-3
CASSAPGTRFGETQYF	TRBV6-1	TRBJ2-5
CASSLDAGRWIGQPQHF	TRBV7-8	TRBJ1-5
CASGLVGTGVSTGELFF	TRBV12-5	TRBJ2-2
CASSGGQTAEAFF	TRBV25-1	TRBJ1-1
CASSLRQGKKTQYF	TRBV5-6	TRBJ2-5
CASSPPLRGRAYEQYF	TRBV28	TRBJ2-7
CASSQEGGRAGNEQFF	TRBV4-2	TRBJ2-1
CASSLSGARNQPQHF	TRBV27	TRBJ1-5
CSHREGDIQYF	TRBV29-1	TRBJ2-4
CASSSRTTGFF	TRBV6-6	TRBJ2-1
CASSLAGGTTDTQYF	TRBV10-2	TRBJ2-3
CAWSKGGDQPQHF	TRBV30	TRBJ1-5
CASSLAGTDTFLAKNIQYF	TRBV5-4	TRBJ2-4
CASSLIGFGGGTDTQYF	TRBV5-5	TRBJ2-3
CSAPSQGLSGSPLHF	TRBV20-1	TRBJ1-6
CASRRESGRITDTQYF	TRBV7-2	TRBJ2-3
CASSLVEAYLGGTQYF	TRBV11-2	TRBJ2-5